The T cell receptor (beta chain) under discussion was sequenced for a study of CD8 T cells in ankylosing spondylitis. Germline V gene data show CDR1 as SGHTA and CDR2 as FQGNSA. V lost 3 bases and J 8 bases, leaving 9 bases between the germline ends. The CDR3 is made up of 12 amino acids. In TCRdb, the 5' RACE reads were re-called with MiXCR into one record per CDR3 protein. The sample has fewer than 400,000 distinct CDR3 sequences; under 15% are singletons. The chain has TRBV7-2 and TRBJ2-3; a possible D gene is TRBD2 (5 bases). The sample was blood, either unsorted or a sorted T cell fraction (not recorded which). The origin of this receptor is a male donor with ankylosing spondylitis or in good health (not recorded which). Here the CDR3 reads CASSLDSFTQYF. CDR3 DNA: TGTGCCAGCAGCTTGGACTCGTTTACGCAGTATTTT.